Described below is a single T cell receptor beta chain sequence and its context. This specimen belongs to a study of blood T cell repertoires in COVID-19. In the study overall: T cells, B-cell-depleted T cells, or PBMCs supplied cDNA or gDNA.

Per the original methods: Nucleated cell counts were estimated from reference gene primer amplification. The table came from immunoSEQ multiplex PCR; TCRdb's copy has only in-frame clones and leaves some out. D and trimming come from the DNA, and the V and J calls and clone size come from that table. The profile covers 300,000 to 450,000 clones, with 85% appearing a single time and roughly 3.4% taken by the ten largest. Sequencing was done on a sample of peripheral blood. The sequence was collected from a woman under 30 with acute or convalescent COVID-19.

The DNA of the CDR3 is TGCGCCAAACCCTGTAGATCAACCGGGGAGCTGTTTTTT. Protein: CAKPCRSTGELFF. The genes are TRBV23-1 and TRBJ2-2; D remains unclear. TRBV23-1 is treated as an ORF (open reading frame) with a function not yet certain. V was pared by 10 bases and J by 5 bases, with 14 bases between. The CDR3 consists of 13 residues.